These 4 T cell receptor beta chains originate from one sample sequenced in a study of technical replicates of blood from a handful of donors. The data were produced by immunoSEQ multiplex PCR, yet TCRdb's version contains in-frame clones alone and is incomplete. Of under 65,000 clones listed, 75% to 90% are singletons. The sample comprised PBMCs. These TCRs come from a human donor in good health. Some clones in this sample may be carry-over from other donors' samples.

This clone has a handful of counts. The gene calls are TRBV5-8 and TRBJ2-7; 9 bases line up with TRBD1. The CDR3 spans 14 residues. In germline, CDR1 is SGHTS, CDR2 YDEGEE. J was trimmed by 6 bases and V by 3 bases; bases with no gene match: 7. The CDR3 spells CASSWGGQGVEQYF. The CDR3 DNA reads TGTGCCAGCAGCTGGGGGGGACAGGGTGTCGAGCAGTACTTC.

The chain links TRBV6-1 to TRBJ1-6; D is undetermined. V was clipped by 6 bases and J by 9 bases, with 12 bases between them. The CDR3 sequence is 13 residues long. Germline values: CDR1 MNHNS, CDR2 SASEGT. In DNA, the CDR3 is TGTGCCAGCAGAGGTCAGGCGGGTTCACCCCTCCACTTT. Translation gives CASRGQAGSPLHF.

Written as DNA, the CDR3 is TGCGCCAGCGTGATGGGACAGGAGATTAAGGAGCAGTACTTC. It yields the protein CASVMGQEIKEQYF. The chain employs TRBV10-1 and TRBJ2-7, with 8 bases lining up with TRBD1. The junction had 13 bases not matched to a gene; V was cut back by 8 bases and J by 7 bases. This CDR3 is built from 14 residues. Germline lookup yields CDR1 WNHNN and CDR2 SYGVQD (reference sequence).

The gene calls are TRBV7-8 and TRBJ2-2; D ambiguous. This CDR3 contains 17 residues. The germline V gene encodes CDR1 SGHVS and CDR2 FQNEAQ. Trimming shortened V by 1 base and J by 0 bases, and 12 bases separated the two germline ends. CDR3: CASSLELRSTNTGELFF. In DNA, the CDR3 is TGTGCCAGCAGCTTAGAGCTCAGGTCAACGAACACCGGGGAGCTGTTTTTT.